The 27 T cell receptor beta chains presented below share a single source sample, sequenced in a study of blood T cell repertoires in COVID-19. Assay used: immunoSEQ multiplex PCR; TCRdb lists only in-frame clones, some missing. The table shows 150,000 to 200,000 clones, with more than 75% occurring only once. The sequenced sample was PBMCs or T cells enriched from blood (not recorded which). These TCRs come from a woman aged 50 to 60 with acute COVID-19.

The V call is TRBV14, the J call TRBJ2-5, with TRBD1 matching over 9 bases. CDR3 size: 14 residues. After removal of 4 bases from V and 7 bases from J, the junction contained 7 bases not matched to a gene. Germline V gene data show CDR1 as SGHDN and CDR2 as FVKESK. The chain's CDR3 is CASSLQQGAATQYF. Here the CDR3 DNA reads TGTGCCAGCAGCCTCCAACAGGGGGCCGCGACCCAGTACTTC.

This chain connects TRBV7-9 to TRBJ1-1; 10 bases match TRBD1. Germline V gene lookup returns CDR1 SEHNR and CDR2 FQNEAQ (reference sequence). V shed 5 bases and J 3 bases; nucleotides not matched to a gene: 9. The length of the CDR3 is 16 residues. CDR3 sequence reads: CASSLRRQGADTEAFF. CDR3 sequence (DNA): TGTGCCAGCAGCCTGAGGCGACAGGGGGCGGACACTGAAGCTTTCTTT.

The chain couples TRBV6-5 to TRBJ1-3; TRBD1 might be the D (5 bases). This CDR3 is built from 15 residues. The V gene's germline CDR1 is MNHEY and CDR2 SVGAGI. Trimming cost V 2 bases and J 0 bases, with 8 bases left between them. This chain's CDR3 is CASSYRQSSGNTIYF. The CDR3 DNA reads as TGTGCCAGCAGTTACAGACAGAGCTCTGGAAACACCATATATTTT.

The V gene is TRBV9, the J gene TRBJ1-6; D is perhaps TRBD1 (6 bases). The CDR3 has 16 amino acids. CDR1 SGDLS and CDR2 YYNGEE come from the germline V gene. V gave up 3 bases and J gave up 0 bases, with 10 bases separating them. CDR3 loop: CASSATGTSYNSPLHF. In DNA, the CDR3 is TGTGCCAGCAGCGCTACAGGGACCTCCTATAATTCACCCCTCCACTTT.

The chain couples TRBV6-2 or TRBV6-3 to TRBJ1-4, with 8 bases that match TRBD1. The trim removed 5 bases at V and 0 bases at J, leaving 5 bases unmatched. The CDR3 length is 16 residues. Germline CDR1 reads MNHEY; CDR2 reads SVGEGT. CDR3 residues: CASSPDRDPTNEKLFF. The CDR3 nucleotides read TGTGCCAGCAGTCCGGACAGGGACCCAACTAATGAAAAACTGTTTTTT.

The J gene is TRBJ1-5, the V gene TRBV7-2, with no clear D. Germline loops: CDR1 SGHTA, CDR2 FQGNSA. V was pared by 5 bases and J by 7 bases, with 12 bases between. CDR3 size: 13 residues. CDR3 sequence: CASSPEVAQPQHF. As DNA, the CDR3 is TGTGCCAGCAGCCCCGAGGTGGCGCAGCCCCAGCATTTT.

This chain uses TRBV9 with TRBJ1-6, with D possibly being TRBD1 (5 bases). The CDR3 covers 15 residues. The V gene lost 0 bases and the J gene lost 7 bases, with 11 bases spanning the gap. The germline gives CDR1 SGDLS, CDR2 YYNGEE. Here the CDR3 reads CASSVEGQGNSPLHF. The DNA of the CDR3 is TGTGCCAGCAGCGTAGAGGGTCAGGGAAATTCACCCCTCCACTTT.

V usage is TRBV5-6 and J usage is TRBJ1-2, with unresolved D. Trimming cost V 4 bases and J 4 bases, with 14 bases left between them. CDR3 length equals 14 residues. The germline V gene encodes CDR1 SGHDT and CDR2 YYEEEE. The DNA for the CDR3 is TGTGCCAGCAGCCCTGGTGGAGGTATCTATGGCTACACCTTC. Translating it yields CASSPGGGIYGYTF.

The genes are TRBV6-6 and TRBJ1-2; D is unresolved. The CDR3 consists of 12 residues. Germline-derived CDR1 and CDR2 are MNHNY and SVGAGI (reference sequence). V lost 8 bases and J lost 1, with 8 bases in between. The CDR3 reads CASGRLNYGYTF. CDR3 coding DNA: TGTGCCAGCGGCAGGCTTAACTATGGCTACACCTTC.

This sequence joins TRBV28 and TRBJ2-3, with 10 bases identical to TRBD2. Germline assignment: CDR1 MDHEN and CDR2 SYDVKM. This CDR3 is 16 amino acids long. Trimming removed 4 bases from V and 3 bases from J; junction bases left unmatched: 7. CDR3 nucleotides: TGTGCCAGCAGTTGGGTAGCGGGGGGTTCAACAGATACGCAGTATTTT. Its translation: CASSWVAGGSTDTQYF.

The chain has TRBV3-1 (or the pseudogene TRBV3-2) and TRBJ2-5; 8 bases agree with TRBD1. This CDR3 has 15 amino acids. Looked up from germline, CDR1 is LGHDT and CDR2 is YNNKEL (reference sequence). Trimming at V came to 6 bases and at J to 1 base, leaving 7 bases not matched to a gene. The CDR3 spells CASRRTGQGQETQYF. For the CDR3, the DNA is TGTGCCAGCAGGAGGACAGGGCAGGGCCAAGAGACCCAGTACTTC.

V gene TRBV7-6 combines with J gene TRBJ1-2; 7 bases fit TRBD1. The CDR3 runs to 12 residues. CDR1 is SGHVS, CDR2 FNYEAQ, per germline. V lost 4 bases to trimming and J lost 13 bases; unmatched junction nucleotides: 9. The CDR3 loop reads CASSSTGTPSTF. The CDR3 region has the DNA TGTGCCAGCAGCTCGACAGGGACGCCCAGCACCTTC.

Only a few counts were recorded for this clone. The V and J genes are TRBV19 and TRBJ1-2, with 8 bases matching TRBD1. The CDR3 runs to 15 residues. The germline V gene has CDR1 LNHDA and CDR2 SQIVND (reference sequence). Trimming cost V 5 bases and J 1 base; bases outside gene matches: 6. CDR3 coding DNA: TGTGCCAGTAGTCTAGGGACAGGACGTAACTATGGCTACACCTTC. This translates into CASSLGTGRNYGYTF.

The rearrangement uses TRBV19 and TRBJ1-1, with TRBD1 as a possible D gene (6 bases). V gave up 9 bases and J gave up 4 bases, with 18 bases separating them. CDR1 is LNHDA, CDR2 SQIVND, per germline (reference sequence). This CDR3 has 14 residues. The CDR3: CASYRSGQITEAFF. The CDR3 bases are TGTGCCAGCTATAGATCCGGACAGATCACTGAAGCTTTCTTT.

V usage is TRBV6-5 and J usage is TRBJ2-2, with 9 bases matching TRBD1. Trimming removed 7 bases from V and 5 bases from J; junction bases left unmatched: 5. From germline, CDR1 is MNHEY and CDR2 SVGAGI. The CDR3 covers 14 residues. Here the CDR3 reads CASISGQGTGELFF. The DNA for the CDR3 is TGTGCCAGCATCTCGGGACAGGGTACCGGGGAGCTGTTTTTT.

This clone appeared many times. The chain couples TRBV4-1 to TRBJ2-6, with D possibly matching TRBD2 (5 bases). There are 19 residues in the CDR3. V lost 5 bases, J lost 3 bases, and 23 bases lay in between. Per germline, CDR1 MGHRA and CDR2 YSYEKL. CDR3 residues: CASSVFGEHASGGANVLTF. CDR3 in DNA: TGCGCCAGCAGCGTCTTCGGGGAGCATGCCTCAGGTGGGGCCAACGTCCTGACTTTC.

The chain joins TRBV6-1 to TRBJ2-2; D not certain. Deletions cut 4 bases from V and 5 bases from J, with 17 bases between. The V gene's germline CDR1 is MNHNS and CDR2 SASEGT. The CDR3 covers 16 residues. DNA of the CDR3: TGTGCCAGCAGTGTTCAGCCACGGAGCGAAACCGGGGAGCTGTTTTTT. This sequence encodes CASSVQPRSETGELFF.

The chain uses TRBV5-4 and TRBJ2-5, with TRBD2 matching 9 bases. This CDR3 contains 15 residues. The germline V gene has CDR1 SGHNT and CDR2 YYREEE (reference sequence). V lost 1 base, J lost 2 bases, and 3 bases stayed unmatched. CDR3: CASSLYLAGQETQYF. The CDR3 DNA reads as TGTGCCAGCAGCTTGTACCTAGCGGGGCAAGAGACCCAGTACTTC. The full variable domain, in which reference TRBV5-4 and TRBJ2-5 provide the parts outside the CDR3, is ETGVTQSPTHLIKTRGQQVTLRCSSQSGHNTVSWYQQALGQGPQFIFQYYREEENGRGNFPPRFSGLQFPNYSSELNVNALELDDSALYLCASSLYLAGQETQYFGPGTRLLVL.

The chain uses TRBV3-1 (or the pseudogene TRBV3-2) and TRBJ2-5; 8 bases are a match to TRBD2. Trimming cost V 5 bases and J 7 bases; bases outside gene matches: 6. Germline lookup yields CDR1 LGHDT and CDR2 YNNKEL (reference sequence). The CDR3 runs 13 residues. The CDR3 nucleotides are TGTGCCAGCAGCATAGGACTAGCCCGGACCCAGTACTTC. As protein: CASSIGLARTQYF.

This clone occurred once. This chain joins TRBV7-9 and TRBJ1-2; tentatively, D is TRBD1 (5 bases). Per the germline V gene, CDR1 is SEHNR and CDR2 is FQNEAQ (reference sequence). V was trimmed by 3 bases and J by 8 bases, leaving 22 bases between them. This CDR3 has 16 residues. The chain's CDR3 is CASSLGGGPDMRGYTF. The CDR3 DNA reads as TGTGCCAGCAGCTTGGGGGGGGGACCCGATATGAGGGGCTACACCTTC.

The genes are TRBV7-6 and TRBJ2-5, with D possibly matching TRBD1 (6 bases). The V and J ends lost 0 bases and 5 bases respectively, with 13 bases between them. CDR1 is SGHVS and CDR2 is FNYEAQ in the germline V gene. The CDR3 has 15 amino acids. CDR3 amino acids: CASSLATGGGETQYF. In DNA, the CDR3 is TGTGCCAGCAGCTTAGCGACAGGAGGTGGGGAGACCCAGTACTTC.

The chain joins TRBV5-1 to TRBJ1-5; TRBD1 might be the D (5 bases). V lost 3 bases and J 2 bases, leaving 12 bases between the germline ends. Germline lookup yields CDR1 SGHRS and CDR2 YFSETQ. This CDR3 is built from 15 residues. DNA for the CDR3: TGCGCCAGCAGCTGGGGGGGGACTGGCAATCAGCCCCAGCATTTT. This gives the protein CASSWGGTGNQPQHF.

This clone was picked up one time. The chain recombines TRBV7-8 with TRBJ2-3; the match to TRBD1 covers 8 bases. V lost 7 bases and J lost 2; bases outside the gene matches: 11. The germline gives CDR1 SGHVS, CDR2 FQNEAQ. This CDR3 region has 16 residues. CDR3 loop: CASKPRGLKLTDTQYF. Here the CDR3 DNA reads TGTGCCAGCAAGCCCAGGGGGCTTAAGCTCACAGATACGCAGTATTTT. Looking up the rest from reference TRBV7-8 and TRBJ2-3 gives the full variable domain: GAGVSQSPRYKVAKRGQDVALRCDPISGHVSLFWYQQALGQGPEFLTYFQNEAQLDKSGLPSDRFFAERPEGSVSTLKIQRTQQEDSAVYLCASKPRGLKLTDTQYFGPGTRLTVL.

The chain combines TRBV3-1 (or the pseudogene TRBV3-2) with TRBJ1-1; D is perhaps TRBD1 (5 bases). CDR3 length: 13 amino acids. Germline CDR1 and CDR2: LGHDT and YNNKEL (reference sequence). Trimming took 4 bases from V and 1 from J, leaving 7 bases between them. This chain's CDR3 is CASSPTANTEAFF. Here the CDR3 DNA reads TGTGCCAGCAGCCCGACAGCGAACACTGAAGCTTTCTTT.

This clone occurred once. The genes are TRBV9 and TRBJ1-6, with TRBD1 identical over 8 bases. The CDR3 length is 17 residues. V shed 0 bases and J 10 bases; nucleotides not matched to a gene: 12. The V gene's germline CDR1 is SGDLS and CDR2 YYNGEE. The CDR3 sequence is CASSVGEVGRGHSPLHF. DNA of the CDR3: TGTGCCAGCAGCGTAGGGGAGGTTGGCAGGGGGCACTCACCCCTCCACTTT.

The chain joins TRBV7-3 to TRBJ2-5; no clear D. Germline V CDR1 and CDR2: SGHTA, FQGTGA. V shed 1 base and J shed 3 bases, with 6 bases lying between them. The CDR3 is 13 residues long. Written as DNA, the CDR3 is TGTGCCAGCAGCTTAAGGCAGAAAGAGACCCAGTACTTC. It codes for CASSLRQKETQYF. Filled out from reference TRBV7-3 and TRBJ2-5, the complete variable domain reads GAGVSQTPSNKVTEKGKYVELRCDPISGHTALYWYRQSLGQGPEFLIYFQGTGAADDSGLPNDRFFAVRPEGSVSTLKIQRTERGDSAVYLCASSLRQKETQYFGPGTRLLVL.

This sequence joins TRBV3-1 (or the pseudogene TRBV3-2) and TRBJ2-3; 9 bases are a match to TRBD1. The CDR3 covers 16 residues. V was clipped by 4 bases and J by 6 bases; unmatched bases: 11. Germline CDR1 is LGHDT and CDR2 is YNNKEL (reference sequence). The CDR3: CASSLRQGGERDTQYF. The DNA of the CDR3 is TGTGCCAGCAGCCTAAGACAGGGGGGGGAACGGGATACGCAGTATTTT.